This TCR beta chain was sequenced for a study of cytomegalovirus exposure and HLA in healthy donors. Study-level points and caveats: Available immune exposure information was restricted to CMV serostatus only.

Looked up from germline, CDR1 is ENHRY and CDR2 is SYGVKD. The CDR3 extends over 20 amino acids. With 6 bases clipped from V and 6 bases from J, the junction kept 22 bases outside the gene matches. This clone appeared a single time. Antigen: not known. Primers for the PCR totalled 60 Vbeta and 13 Jbeta. Repertoires were generated with immunoSEQ multiplex PCR, while TCRdb's copy carries only in-frame clones and drops some. The data show around 140,000 clones, approximately 80% seen once. The TCR comes from a woman in her fifties or sixties in good health and CMV-seropositive. The sequencing input was PBMCs. The chain links TRBV10-3 to TRBJ1-3; 11 bases match TRBD1. Here the CDR3 DNA reads TGTGCCATCAGCCTACCGATTAACCGGGACAGGGGGGCCGGTGAAAACACCATATATTTT. It codes for CAISLPINRDRGAGENTIYF.